These 21 T cell receptor beta chains were sequenced from one sample in a study of blood T cell repertoires in COVID-19. Assay used: immunoSEQ multiplex PCR; TCRdb lists only in-frame clones, some missing. This table has 130,000 or so clones, 88% appearing once. Sequencing used peripheral blood. The receptors derive from a human donor with COVID-19, enrolled during active disease. The donor label of this sample is uncertain.

The chain carries TRBV30 and TRBJ2-1, with D perhaps TRBD1 (5 bases). The CDR3 has 15 residues. V was pared by 4 bases and J by 2 bases, with 15 bases between. Germline CDR1 reads GTSNPN; CDR2 reads SVGIG (reference sequence). In DNA form, the CDR3 reads TGTGCCTGGACCCGACTCAGGGAAACCTACAATGAGCAGTTCTTC. Translation: CAWTRLRETYNEQFF.

This rearrangement joins TRBV25-1 to TRBJ2-7; 10 bases are shared with TRBD1. This CDR3 has 13 residues. V shed 7 bases and J 3 bases; nucleotides not matched to a gene: 3. Germline lookup yields CDR1 MGHDK and CDR2 SYGVNS. The CDR3 protein is CASTGQGLYEQYF. In nucleotides, the CDR3 is TGTGCCAGCACGGGACAGGGGCTCTACGAGCAGTACTTC.

This chain connects TRBV5-5 to TRBJ2-3; TRBD2 agrees at 10 bases. J lost 6 bases, V lost 2 bases, and 3 bases had no gene match. The CDR3 runs 14 residues. The germline CDR1 and CDR2 sequences are SGHKS and YYEKEE (reference sequence). The CDR3: CASSFGTSADTQYF. CDR3 in DNA: TGTGCCAGCAGCTTTGGGACTAGCGCCGATACGCAGTATTTT.

This chain joins TRBV10-1 and TRBJ2-3; D may be TRBD1 (8 bases). Trimming shortened V by 10 bases and J by 2 bases, and 22 bases separated the two germline ends. The CDR3 runs 16 residues. Germline V gives CDR1 WNHNN, CDR2 SYGVQD (reference sequence). Written as DNA, the CDR3 is TGCGCCACCAGGGGGGGGCGGGACAGGTACACAGATACGCAGTATTTT. Its translation is CATRGGRDRYTDTQYF.

Concerning this clone itself: The same CDR3 arises from other DNA sequences in this sample as well. The rearrangement uses TRBV7-3 and TRBJ1-6; tentative D call: TRBD1 (5 bases). Germline CDR1 SGHTA, CDR2 FQGTGA. V gave up 9 bases and J gave up 7 bases, with 19 bases separating them. The CDR3 contains 15 residues. CDR3 sequence: CASSPSGDRNSPLHF. CDR3 in DNA: TGTGCCAGTAGCCCCTCGGGGGACCGAAATTCACCCCTCCACTTT.

The chain has TRBV6-4 and TRBJ1-5; TRBD1 might be the D (6 bases). The CDR3 length is 13 residues. The V gene lost 5 bases and the J gene lost 5 bases, with 10 bases spanning the gap. Germline CDR1 MRHNA, CDR2 SNTAGT. The CDR3 loop reads CASSPQGDQPQHF. For the CDR3, the DNA is TGTGCCAGCAGTCCACAGGGAGATCAGCCCCAGCATTTT.

V gene TRBV18 combines with J gene TRBJ2-7; D is unresolved. V lost 2 bases, J lost 4 bases, and 12 bases lay in between. The CDR3 extends over 14 amino acids. The germline gives CDR1 KGHSH, CDR2 LQKENI. Here the CDR3 reads CASSPITETYEQYF. Written as DNA, the CDR3 is TGTGCCAGCTCACCAATTACAGAGACGTACGAGCAGTACTTC.

This chain joins TRBV25-1 and TRBJ2-3, with D possibly TRBD2 on 6 matching bases. CDR1 and CDR2 (germline): MGHDK, SYGVNS. Trimming removed 1 base from V and 2 bases from J, with 13 bases in between. The CDR3 runs 16 residues. The CDR3 sequence is CASSESVAVYTDTQYF. In DNA, the CDR3 is TGTGCCAGCAGTGAATCGGTAGCGGTCTACACAGATACGCAGTATTTT.

This rearrangement joins TRBV18 to TRBJ2-3; weak D call: TRBD2 (6 bases). Trimming took off 6 bases at V and 7 bases at J, with 20 bases between the two ends. Germline values: CDR1 KGHSH, CDR2 LQKENI. There are 15 residues in the CDR3. The CDR3 loop is CASSPRDSGGNTQYF. CDR3 DNA: TGTGCCAGCTCCCCCCGGGACTCTGGAGGGAATACGCAGTATTTT.

The V and J genes are TRBV24-1 and TRBJ1-1; 8 bases are shared with TRBD1. The V and J ends lost 7 bases and 2 bases, in that order; junction bases with no gene match: 5. Germline CDR1 and CDR2: KGHDR and SFDVKD. This CDR3 has 14 amino acids. The CDR3 DNA reads TGTGCCACCAGGGGGACAGGAGAAAACACTGAAGCTTTCTTT. Protein sequence: CATRGTGENTEAFF.

V gene TRBV6-1 combines with J gene TRBJ2-3; D ambiguous. Germline V gene lookup returns CDR1 MNHNS and CDR2 SASEGT. V was pared by 1 base and J by 4 bases, with 9 bases between. The CDR3 is 14 residues long. The CDR3 region is CASSEGSRADTQYF. The DNA of the CDR3 is TGTGCCAGCAGTGAAGGATCCCGGGCAGATACGCAGTATTTT.

The chain has TRBV15 and TRBJ2-1; D ambiguous. The V end lost 0 bases, the J end lost 6 bases, and 12 bases lay between the germline ends. Per germline, CDR1 LNHNV and CDR2 YYDKDF (reference sequence). The CDR3 is 15 residues long. This chain's CDR3 is CATSRDQGEVNEQFF. CDR3 coding DNA: TGTGCCACCAGCAGAGATCAAGGAGAGGTCAATGAGCAGTTCTTC.

This chain uses TRBV7-7 with TRBJ2-5; 16 bases agree with TRBD2. There are 20 residues in the CDR3. Germline CDR1 is SSHAT and CDR2 is FNYEAQ (reference sequence). Trimming cost V 3 bases and J 4 bases; bases outside gene matches: 14. CDR3 DNA: TGTGCCAGCAGCTTGATACCCGGGACTAGCGGGGGGGCCGGAGGAGAGACCCAGTACTTC. Amino acids: CASSLIPGTSGGAGGETQYF.

The chain links TRBV25-1 to TRBJ2-1; maybe TRBD2 (5 bases). CDR3 length: 15 amino acids. CDR1 MGHDK and CDR2 SYGVNS come from the germline V gene. V was trimmed by 5 bases and J by 3 bases, leaving 14 bases between them. The DNA for the CDR3 is TGTGCCAGCAGTCCGGGTGACTACAACTACAATGAGCAGTTCTTC. Its translation: CASSPGDYNYNEQFF.

J is TRBJ2-5 and V is TRBV20-1; no definite D call. The germline gives CDR1 DFQATT, CDR2 SNEGSKA (reference sequence). V was cut by 3 bases and J by 6 bases, with 11 bases left in between. There are 12 residues in the CDR3. The CDR3 is CSASLPTKTQYF. Written as DNA, the CDR3 is TGCAGTGCTAGTCTACCAACTAAGACCCAGTACTTC.

The CDR3 region has the DNA TGTGCCAGCAGCTTGCAATCGAACACCGGGGAGCTGTTTTTT. Translating it yields CASSLQSNTGELFF. J is TRBJ2-2 and V is TRBV5-4; D ambiguous. This CDR3 has 14 amino acids. The ends were cut back, 1 base at V and 0 bases at J, with 4 bases in the middle. The germline V gene encodes CDR1 SGHNT and CDR2 YYREEE (reference sequence).

The table lists this clone with a count of one. The V gene is TRBV29-1, the J gene TRBJ2-5; 7 nucleotides agree with TRBD1. From germline, CDR1 is SQVTM and CDR2 ANQGSEA. Trimming removed 7 bases from V and 7 bases from J; junction bases left unmatched: 12. This CDR3 has 13 amino acids. The CDR3 nucleotides are TGCAGCGGGCAGACAGGGTCGGCCGGGACCCAGTACTTC. Amino acid sequence: CSGQTGSAGTQYF. Complete variable domain (other parts from reference TRBV29-1 and TRBJ2-5): SAVISQKPSRDICQRGTSLTIQCQVDSQVTMMFWYRQQPGQSLTLIATANQGSEATYESGFVIDKFPISRPNLTFSTLTVSNMSPEDSSIYLCSGQTGSAGTQYFGPGTRLLVL.

This clone was counted once. This chain joins TRBV4-1 and TRBJ1-2, with D possibly being TRBD1 (5 bases). The length of the CDR3 is 15 residues. Trimming left V 3 bases short and J 2 bases short, with 13 bases between. Germline V gene lookup returns CDR1 MGHRA and CDR2 YSYEKL. The CDR3 coding sequence is TGCGCCAGCAGCCAGGAGACAGCATTAAACTATGGCTACACCTTC. Protein product: CASSQETALNYGYTF.

The chain employs TRBV6-5 and TRBJ1-1; 7 nucleotides align to TRBD1. Germline-derived CDR1 and CDR2 are MNHEY and SVGAGI. V shed 6 bases, J shed 1 base, and the junction held 5 bases outside the gene matches. The CDR3 is 14 amino acids. In DNA, the CDR3 is TGTGCCAGCAGACCGACAGGGTCGAACACTGAAGCTTTCTTT. Translated: CASRPTGSNTEAFF.

The chain is built from TRBV7-9 and TRBJ2-2; D uncertain. There are 11 residues in the CDR3. Deletions cut 5 bases from V and 4 bases from J, with 2 bases between. Germline CDR1 is SEHNR and CDR2 is FQNEAQ (reference sequence). The CDR3 spells CASSRTGELFF. The CDR3 DNA follows: TGTGCCAGCAGCCGCACCGGGGAGCTGTTTTTT.

The chain carries TRBV2 and TRBJ1-6; TRBD1 might be the D (6 bases). The CDR3 extends over 12 amino acids. CDR1 and CDR2 from the germline V gene are SNHLY and FYNNEI. Trimming shortened V by 8 bases and J by 14 bases, and 16 bases separated the two germline ends. CDR3 nucleotides: TGTGCCAGCCATAGACAGGAGACCACCCTCCACTTT. It is translated as CASHRQETTLHF.